One and the same sample provided the 11 T cell receptor beta chains below, sequenced in a study of shared clonotypes between healthy human individuals. Method: immunoSEQ multiplex PCR; TCRdb's copy keeps in-frame clones and lacks some. The sample includes 1,400,000 or so clones, approximately 98.5% of them seen just once. The sequencing sample was made of naive CD4+ T cells sorted from blood. Described subset: CD45RA+ positively selected. The receptors derive from a man in his thirties or forties in good health.

This chain joins TRBV28 and TRBJ1-5; 8 bases line up with TRBD1. This CDR3 contains 13 residues. The V gene's germline CDR1 is MDHEN and CDR2 SYDVKM. V lost 6 bases and J lost 6; bases outside the gene matches: 4. The CDR3 sequence: CASRVTGVQPQHF. In DNA, the CDR3 is TGTGCCAGCAGGGTGACAGGGGTTCAGCCCCAGCATTTT. The variable domain in full, completed from reference TRBV28 and TRBJ1-5, reads DVKVTQSSRYLVKRTGEKVFLECVQDMDHENMFWYRQDPGLGLRLIYFSYDVKMKEKGDIPEGYSVSREKKERFSLILESASTNQTSMYLCASRVTGVQPQHFGDGTRLSIL.

A note on this clone: Other DNA sequences in this sample translate to the same CDR3. This rearrangement joins TRBV5-1 to TRBJ1-5; no reliable D call. This CDR3 is built from 13 residues. The germline V gene has CDR1 SGHRS and CDR2 YFSETQ. The V end was cut by 0 bases, the J end by 5 bases, with 6 bases between. The CDR3 region is CASSLAPDQPQHF. In DNA form, the CDR3 reads TGCGCCAGCAGCTTGGCACCAGATCAGCCCCAGCATTTT.

Comment on this clone: Different DNA sequences within this sample yield the same CDR3. The CDR3 coding sequence is TGCGCCAGCAGCGTACCGGGACTAGCGGGAGGAAACGAGCAGTTCTTC. It translates to CASSVPGLAGGNEQFF. J is TRBJ2-1 and V is TRBV5-1; 15 nucleotides line up with TRBD2. The CDR3 is 16 residues long. Trimming took 4 bases from V and 10 from J; bases not matched to a gene: 9. CDR1 SGHRS and CDR2 YFSETQ come from the germline V gene.

CDR3 residues: CASSPMSLGMDFADTQYF. CDR3 DNA sequence: TGTGCCAGCAGCCCCATGAGTCTGGGAATGGATTTCGCAGATACGCAGTATTTT. The J gene is TRBJ2-3, the V gene TRBV9; D ambiguous. The CDR3 length is 18 residues. Trimming removed 4 bases at V and 4 bases at J, with 25 bases between. Germline CDR1 reads SGDLS; CDR2 reads YYNGEE.

The rearrangement links TRBV6-1 to TRBJ2-7; 9 nucleotides line up with TRBD2. V lost 3 bases to trimming and J lost 2 bases; unmatched junction nucleotides: 17. There are 19 residues in the CDR3. Looked up from germline, CDR1 is MNHNS and CDR2 is SASEGT. CDR3 sequence reads: CASSEVGLAGWGRPYEQYF. CDR3 DNA sequence: TGTGCCAGCAGTGAGGTAGGGCTAGCGGGATGGGGTCGGCCCTACGAGCAGTACTTC.

J is TRBJ2-1 and V is TRBV29-1, with TRBD2 as a possible D gene (7 bases). The CDR3 has 13 amino acids. Looked up from germline, CDR1 is SQVTM and CDR2 is ANQGSEA. V was cut by 6 bases and J by 8 bases, with 17 bases left in between. CDR3 sequence (DNA): TGCAGCGTGGGGGGGCTAGCTAACGATGAGCAGTTCTTC. Encoded protein: CSVGGLANDEQFF.

The genes are TRBV28 and TRBJ2-7; the D call may be TRBD1 or TRBD2 (5 bases each). Trimming removed 3 bases at V and 2 bases at J, with 11 bases between. CDR1 and CDR2 (germline): MDHEN, SYDVKM. CDR3 length: 14 residues. CDR3 sequence reads: CASSFLRGPYEQYF. As DNA, the CDR3 is TGTGCCAGCAGTTTTCTGAGGGGACCCTACGAGCAGTACTTC. The full variable domain, rest sourced from reference TRBV28 and TRBJ2-7, is DVKVTQSSRYLVKRTGEKVFLECVQDMDHENMFWYRQDPGLGLRLIYFSYDVKMKEKGDIPEGYSVSREKKERFSLILESASTNQTSMYLCASSFLRGPYEQYFGPGTRLTVT.

The chain recombines TRBV6-5 with TRBJ2-3; 11 nucleotides line up with TRBD1. Germline V gene data show CDR1 as MNHEY and CDR2 as SVGAGI. The CDR3 is 14 amino acids. V shed 6 bases, J shed 3 bases, and the junction held 2 bases outside the gene matches. The CDR3 DNA is TGTGCCAGCAGGGGACAGGGGGTTACAGATACGCAGTATTTT. It codes for CASRGQGVTDTQYF.

This rearrangement joins TRBV2 to TRBJ1-2; 12 bases map to TRBD1. Trimming cost V 1 base and J 8 bases; bases outside gene matches: 2. This CDR3 has 14 amino acids. Germline CDR1 and CDR2: SNHLY and FYNNEI. CDR3 DNA: TGTGCCAGCAGTGAAGGGGGACAGGGGGCAGGCTACACCTTC. Its protein product is CASSEGGQGAGYTF.

V is TRBV19 and J is TRBJ1-1; maybe TRBD1 (6 bases). Germline lookup yields CDR1 LNHDA and CDR2 SQIVND (reference sequence). CDR3 length equals 14 residues. With 7 bases removed from V and 0 bases from J, the gap between germline ends came to 12 bases. DNA for the CDR3: TGTGCCAGTATCAGGGGCTGGATGAACACTGAAGCTTTCTTT. Its translation: CASIRGWMNTEAFF.

The genes are TRBV6-5 and TRBJ1-1; no firm D call. Trimming shortened V by 7 bases and J by 7 bases, and 10 bases separated the two germline ends. Per the germline V gene, CDR1 is MNHEY and CDR2 is SVGAGI. The CDR3 length is 11 residues. The CDR3 nucleotides read TGTGCCAGCACCAACAGTTATGAAGCTTTCTTT. It specifies CASTNSYEAFF.